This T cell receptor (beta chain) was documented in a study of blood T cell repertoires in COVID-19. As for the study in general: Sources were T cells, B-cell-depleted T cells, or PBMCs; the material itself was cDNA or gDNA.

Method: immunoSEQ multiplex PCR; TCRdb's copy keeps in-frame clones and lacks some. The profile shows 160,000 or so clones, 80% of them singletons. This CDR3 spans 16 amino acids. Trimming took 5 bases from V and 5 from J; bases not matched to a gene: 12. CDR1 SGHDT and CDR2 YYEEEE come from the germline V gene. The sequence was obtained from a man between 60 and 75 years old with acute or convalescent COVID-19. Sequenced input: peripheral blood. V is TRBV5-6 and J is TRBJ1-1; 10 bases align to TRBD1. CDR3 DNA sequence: TGTGCCAGCAGACCCAGACGGACAGGGGGGTATACTGAAGCTTTCTTT. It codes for CASRPRRTGGYTEAFF. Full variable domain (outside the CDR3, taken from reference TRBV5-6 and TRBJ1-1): DAGVTQSPTHLIKTRGQQVTLRCSPKSGHDTVSWYQQALGQGPQFIFQYYEEEERQRGNFPDRFSGHQFPNYSSELNVNALLLGDSALYLCASRPRRTGGYTEAFFGQGTRLTVV.